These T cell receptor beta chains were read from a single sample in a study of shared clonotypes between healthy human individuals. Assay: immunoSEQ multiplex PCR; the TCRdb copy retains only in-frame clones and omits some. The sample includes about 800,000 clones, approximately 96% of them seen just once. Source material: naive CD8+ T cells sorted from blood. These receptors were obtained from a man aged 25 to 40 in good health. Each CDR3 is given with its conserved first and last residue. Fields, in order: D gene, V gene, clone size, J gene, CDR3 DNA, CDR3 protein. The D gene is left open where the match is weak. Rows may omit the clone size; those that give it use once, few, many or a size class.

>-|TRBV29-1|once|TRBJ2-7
TGCAGCATTAAAAGGGGGGACCTAAACTCCTACGAGCAGTACTTC
CSIKRGDLNSYEQYF
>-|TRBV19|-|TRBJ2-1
TGTGCCAGTAGTAGTCGGCTAAGCTCCTACAATGAGCAGTTCTTC
CASSSRLSSYNEQFF
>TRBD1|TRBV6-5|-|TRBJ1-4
TGTGCCAGCAGTACCGGACAGGGGGCTGGAGAAAAACTGTTTTTT
CASSTGQGAGEKLFF
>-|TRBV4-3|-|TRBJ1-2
TGCGCCAGCAGCCAAGATCCAGGATTGAACTATGGCTACACCTTC
CASSQDPGLNYGYTF
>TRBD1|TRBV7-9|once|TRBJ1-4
TGTGCCAGCCCACAGGGGGCTGGGGAAAAACTGTTTTTT
CASPQGAGEKLFF
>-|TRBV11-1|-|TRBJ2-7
TGTGCCAGCAGCTTAGCGGGAGAGGCCGACGAGCAGTACTTC
CASSLAGEADEQYF
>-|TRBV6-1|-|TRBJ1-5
TGTGCCAGCAGCTCATACTCCCTCAATCAGCCCCAGCATTTT
CASSSYSLNQPQHF
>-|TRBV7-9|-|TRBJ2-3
TGTGCCAGCAGCACTGATACGCAGTATTTT
CASSTDTQYF
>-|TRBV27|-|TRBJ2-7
TGTGCCAGCAGTTCCAGGATTCCCTACGAGCAGTACTTC
CASSSRIPYEQYF
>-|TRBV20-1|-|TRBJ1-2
TGCAGTGCTACAAGCAACGGTGGCTACACCTTC
CSATSNGGYTF
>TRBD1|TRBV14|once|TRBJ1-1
TGTGCCAGCAGCCAAGGGACAGGAATAAACACTGAAGCTTTCTTT
CASSQGTGINTEAFF
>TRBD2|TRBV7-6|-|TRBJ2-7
TGTGCCAGCAGCTTAGAGGGGACTAGTATGTACGAGCAGTACTTC
CASSLEGTSMYEQYF
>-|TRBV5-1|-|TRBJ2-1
TGCGCCAGCAGCTTGGCGGGTTCCTACAATGAGCAGTTCTTC
CASSLAGSYNEQFF
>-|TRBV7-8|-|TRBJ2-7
TGTGCCGGCCGAGGCAGGGATTCCTACGAGCAGTACTTC
CAGRGRDSYEQYF
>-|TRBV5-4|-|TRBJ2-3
TGTGCCAGCAGTCGGGACGGTGGTTTTGCAGATACGCAGTATTTT
CASSRDGGFADTQYF
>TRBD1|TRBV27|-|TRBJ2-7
TGTGCCAGCAGTTTATCGGGACAGGGGCTCTACGAGCAGTACTTC
CASSLSGQGLYEQYF
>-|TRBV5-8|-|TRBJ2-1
TGTGCCAGCAGCTTGGGTCACGAGCAGTTCTTC
CASSLGHEQFF
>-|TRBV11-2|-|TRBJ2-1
TGTGCCAGCCGTCAGAGCTCCTACAATGAGCAGTTCTTC
CASRQSSYNEQFF
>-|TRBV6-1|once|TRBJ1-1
TGTGCCAGCGAGCCTCGGAGGCTGGGGAGCACTGAAGCTTTCTTT
CASEPRRLGSTEAFF
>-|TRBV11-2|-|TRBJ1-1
TGTGCCAGCAGCTTAAACCCAGGGGTGGTTGCTTTCTTT
CASSLNPGVVAFF
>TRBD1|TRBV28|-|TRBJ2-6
TGTGCCAGCAGCCACACGGACAGGGGGCTCTCTGGGGCCAACGTCCTGACTTTC
CASSHTDRGLSGANVLTF
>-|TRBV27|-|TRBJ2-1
TGTGCCACCCGACTTTACAATGAGCAGTTCTTC
CATRLYNEQFF
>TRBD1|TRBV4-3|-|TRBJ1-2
TGCGCCAGCAGCCAAGATACAGGGGCCTATGGCTACACCTTC
CASSQDTGAYGYTF
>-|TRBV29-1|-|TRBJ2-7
TGCAGCGTTGAAGGCAGGGTGGCGTACGAGCAGTACTTC
CSVEGRVAYEQYF
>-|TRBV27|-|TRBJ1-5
TGTGCCAGCAGTTTAGGCAGCAATCAGCCCCAGCATTTT
CASSLGSNQPQHF
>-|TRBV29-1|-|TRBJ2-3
TGCAGCGTTGAGGCCTCTAACGGGGACACAGATACGCAGTATTTT
CSVEASNGDTDTQYF
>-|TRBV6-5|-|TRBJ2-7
TGTGCCAGCAAACCGGACGGATACGGCTCCTACGAGCAGTACTTC
CASKPDGYGSYEQYF
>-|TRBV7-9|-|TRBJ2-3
TGTGCCAGCAGCCACAGGGTTCCAGCGGCAGATACGCAGTATTTT
CASSHRVPAADTQYF
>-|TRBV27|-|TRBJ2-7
TGTGCCAGCAGGGCGAGGGGCGGCTCCTACGAGCAGTACTTC
CASRARGGSYEQYF